These 29 T cell receptor beta chains were all obtained from the same sample, sequenced in a study of cytomegalovirus exposure and HLA in healthy donors. Primers included in the PCR were 60 Vbeta and 13 Jbeta primers. Some clones are missing from TCRdb's copy, which holds only in-frame ones; the method was immunoSEQ multiplex PCR. The sample contains about 180,000 clones, over 60% of which appear only once. The sample was PBMCs. All receptors derive from a man aged 40-49 years in good health and CMV-seronegative.

This chain joins TRBV27 and TRBJ1-5; 7 nucleotides match TRBD1. The CDR3 runs to 14 residues. V shed 6 bases, J shed 2 bases, and the junction held 4 bases outside the gene matches. The V gene's germline CDR1 is MNHEY and CDR2 SMNVEV (reference sequence). CDR3 nucleotide sequence: TGTGCCAGCAGACCTACAGGGGGCAATCAGCCCCAGCATTTT. It is translated as CASRPTGGNQPQHF.

The V gene is TRBV7-2, the J gene TRBJ1-3, with 9 bases aligning to TRBD1. Germline V gene sequence: CDR1 SGHTA, CDR2 FQGNSA. The CDR3 extends over 17 amino acids. J lost 0 bases, V lost 5 bases, and 8 bases had no gene match. The CDR3 loop is CASSPDRGPSSGNTIYF. The CDR3 DNA sequence: TGTGCCAGCAGCCCGGACAGGGGACCCTCCTCTGGAAACACCATATATTTT.

The chain recombines TRBV7-3 with TRBJ2-7; 7 bases are a match to TRBD1. The V gene's germline CDR1 is SGHTA and CDR2 FQGTGA. CDR3 length: 12 amino acids. V lost 6 bases, J lost 5 bases, and 4 bases stayed unmatched. Here the CDR3 reads CASRNRGDEQYF. In DNA, the CDR3 is TGTGCCAGCAGGAACAGGGGCGACGAGCAGTACTTC.

This clone was seen a handful of times. The chain joins TRBV2 to TRBJ2-2, with unresolved D. The length of the CDR3 is 15 residues. V was pared by 2 bases and J by 0 bases, with 7 bases between. Per germline, CDR1 SNHLY and CDR2 FYNNEI. CDR3 in DNA: TGTGCCAGCAGTGAATTGGAGCCGAACACCGGGGAGCTGTTTTTT. Encoded protein: CASSELEPNTGELFF.

V and J are TRBV7-2 and TRBJ2-7; 13 bases map to TRBD2. Germline V lookup: CDR1 SGHTA, CDR2 FQGNSA. The CDR3 extends over 16 amino acids. The ends lost 3 bases at V and 6 bases at J; junction bases unmatched: 8. CDR3 region: CASSLAPGLAGSEQYF. DNA for the CDR3: TGTGCCAGCAGCTTGGCCCCGGGACTAGCGGGAAGCGAGCAGTACTTC.

The J gene is TRBJ1-2, the V gene TRBV5-1, with D maybe TRBD1 (6 bases). The CDR3 has 16 amino acids. Germline assignment: CDR1 SGHRS and CDR2 YFSETQ. V lost 4 bases and J lost 4, with 20 bases in between. CDR3 region: CASSPLESGTLYGYTF. In DNA form, the CDR3 reads TGCGCCAGCAGCCCCCTTGAATCCGGGACACTCTATGGCTACACCTTC.

The chain has TRBV6-1 and TRBJ1-1; 7 bases align to TRBD1. The CDR3 has 15 amino acids. Germline CDR1 reads MNHNS; CDR2 reads SASEGT. V lost 8 bases, J lost 2 bases, and 11 bases stayed unmatched. The chain's CDR3 is CASRWDRRVNTEAFF. The CDR3 nucleotides read TGTGCCAGCCGTTGGGACAGACGGGTTAACACTGAAGCTTTCTTT.

The chain combines TRBV18 with TRBJ2-7; D is undetermined. The CDR3 contains 13 residues. In germline, CDR1 is KGHSH, CDR2 LQKENI. Trimming took 4 bases from V and 2 from J, leaving 9 bases between them. CDR3 in DNA: TGTGCCAGCTCACTGGCGGAGACCTACGAGCAGTACTTC. It is translated as CASSLAETYEQYF.

This clone was seen only a few times. CDR3 region: CASSLAWTGGHEQYF. DNA of the CDR3: TGTGCCAGCAGCTTAGCGTGGACAGGGGGCCACGAGCAGTACTTC. The rearrangement uses TRBV7-2 and TRBJ2-7; TRBD1 matches 11 bases. With 0 bases clipped from V and 5 bases from J, the junction kept 3 bases outside the gene matches. CDR3 size: 15 residues. Per the germline V gene, CDR1 is SGHTA and CDR2 is FQGNSA.

The gene calls are TRBV4-3 and TRBJ1-2; 9 bases align to TRBD1. Germline CDR1 and CDR2: LGHNA and YSLEER. V dropped 0 bases and J dropped 2; count of bases not matched to a gene: 7. The CDR3 contains 17 residues. DNA of the CDR3: TGCGCCAGCAGCCAAGATGTGGGGACAGGGTGGAACTATGGCTACACCTTC. Translation gives CASSQDVGTGWNYGYTF.

This clone was recorded only once. V and J are TRBV19 and TRBJ2-4; 8 bases are shared with TRBD2. The CDR3 spans 14 residues. CDR1 is LNHDA and CDR2 is SQIVND in the germline V gene (reference sequence). Losses at the gene ends were 6 bases for V and 6 bases for J; bases not matched to a gene: 7. CDR3 sequence: CASSPPGRGNIQYF. The CDR3 DNA follows: TGTGCCAGTAGCCCACCCGGGAGGGGAAACATTCAGTACTTC.

As to this clone: The sample carries other DNA sequences with the same CDR3. The CDR3 is CASSDLPRTGFFEQFF. The CDR3 nucleotides read TGTGCCAGCAGTGATCTTCCTAGGACAGGGTTTTTTGAGCAGTTCTTC. The chain uses TRBV25-1 and TRBJ2-1, with 8 nucleotides matching TRBD1. Germline CDR1 reads MGHDK; CDR2 reads SYGVNS. This CDR3 contains 16 residues. Unmatched junction bases numbered 13, after V lost 3 bases and J lost 9 bases.

This chain joins TRBV12-5 and TRBJ2-2; perhaps TRBD1 as D (5 bases). The CDR3 extends over 14 amino acids. V dropped 5 bases and J dropped 3 bases, with 10 bases sitting between them. Germline CDR1 is LGHNT and CDR2 is FRNRAP. The CDR3 protein is CASGRGSDTGELFF. The CDR3 nucleotides read TGTGCTAGTGGTAGGGGATCGGACACCGGGGAGCTGTTTTTT.

This clone was counted only a few times. J is TRBJ1-2 and V is TRBV5-4, with D possibly matching TRBD1 (6 bases). V lost 1 base to trimming and J lost 8 bases, with 12 bases between them. The CDR3 totals 13 residues. CDR1 is SGHNT and CDR2 is YYREEE in the germline V gene (reference sequence). CDR3 sequence: CASSLTGLGGYTF. As DNA, the CDR3 is TGTGCCAGCAGCTTGACAGGGCTGGGGGGCTACACCTTC.

The rearrangement links TRBV30 to TRBJ2-3; D is possibly TRBD2 (7 bases). CDR1 GTSNPN and CDR2 SVGIG come from the germline V gene (reference sequence). Trimming left V 3 bases short and J 0 bases short, with 13 bases between. The CDR3 is made up of 15 amino acids. The CDR3 coding sequence is TGTGCCTGGAGGAGGCGGGGGCTTAGCACAGATACGCAGTATTTT. As protein: CAWRRRGLSTDTQYF.

The V gene is TRBV5-6, the J gene TRBJ2-3; 7 bases agree with TRBD1. CDR1 and CDR2 (germline): SGHDT, YYEEEE. This CDR3 has 15 amino acids. V trimming: 5 bases; J trimming: 2 bases; junction bases outside the gene matches: 8. CDR3 sequence (DNA): TGTGCCAGCAGACGGGGACAGTCTTTCACAGATACGCAGTATTTT. Its translation is CASRRGQSFTDTQYF.

The chain uses TRBV4-1 and TRBJ1-6; 8 positions agree with TRBD1. Trimming cost V 6 bases and J 7 bases; bases outside gene matches: 14. Per the germline V gene, CDR1 is MGHRA and CDR2 is YSYEKL. The CDR3 covers 17 residues. CDR3 coding DNA: TGCGCCAGCAGGGGGCTGGGCAGGGGGCTATACAATTCACCCCTCCACTTT. Translation: CASRGLGRGLYNSPLHF.

This clone was seen more than once but under ten times. The V and J genes are TRBV4-1 and TRBJ2-6, with D possibly being TRBD2 (6 bases). In germline, CDR1 is MGHRA, CDR2 YSYEKL. CDR3 length: 15 amino acids. With 4 bases removed from V and 1 base from J, the gap between germline ends came to 8 bases. The CDR3 region has the DNA TGCGCCAGCAGCCGCGGGAATTCTGGGGCCAACGTCCTGACTTTC. This gives the protein CASSRGNSGANVLTF.

CDR3 amino acids: CASWEGNSPLHF. CDR3 sequence (DNA): TGTGCCAGCTGGGAGGGAAATTCACCCCTCCACTTT. The rearrangement uses TRBV6-5 and TRBJ1-6; D not certain. V was trimmed by 8 bases and J by 7 bases, leaving 9 bases between them. The CDR3 has 12 amino acids. Germline V CDR1 and CDR2: MNHEY, SVGAGI.

The genes are TRBV11-2 and TRBJ2-2, with TRBD2 identical over 15 bases. Trimming cost V 7 bases and J 4 bases; bases outside gene matches: 4. CDR1 SGHAT and CDR2 FQNNGV come from the germline V gene. This CDR3 spans 16 amino acids. CDR3 sequence: CASTLGLAGGTGELFF. The CDR3 coding sequence is TGTGCCAGCACCTTGGGACTAGCGGGAGGCACCGGGGAGCTGTTTTTT.

The rearrangement uses TRBV27 and TRBJ2-7; TRBD2 agrees at 7 bases. From germline, CDR1 is MNHEY and CDR2 SMNVEV (reference sequence). The V segment lost 6 bases and the J segment 2 bases; nucleotides outside the gene matches: 10. This CDR3 is 15 amino acids long. The DNA of the CDR3 is TGTGCCAGCAGCGACTCACTAGCGAGACCCTACGAGCAGTACTTC. It codes for CASSDSLARPYEQYF.

This clone has more than one count but fewer than ten. The chain employs TRBV19 and TRBJ2-7; 9 nucleotides align to TRBD2. This CDR3 is built from 12 residues. J gave up 5 bases and V 11 bases, and 7 bases lay outside the gene matches. Germline CDR1 LNHDA, CDR2 SQIVND (reference sequence). CDR3 amino acids: CACGRGIHEQYF. CDR3 DNA: TGTGCCTGCGGGAGGGGAATCCACGAGCAGTACTTC.

The chain links TRBV20-1 to TRBJ2-5; possible D gene TRBD1, 6 bases. V lost 0 bases and J lost 11, with 10 bases in between. The germline V gene has CDR1 DFQATT and CDR2 SNEGSKA (reference sequence). The CDR3 loop spans 11 amino acids. The chain's CDR3 is CSARDNQGQYF. CDR3 DNA sequence: TGCAGTGCTAGAGATAACCAGGGGCAGTACTTC.

This clone was counted only a few times. CDR3 sequence reads: CASSLAGVSTDTQYF. CDR3 sequence (DNA): TGTGCCAGCAGTCTAGCGGGAGTGAGCACAGATACGCAGTATTTT. This chain links TRBV2 with TRBJ2-3; 10 nucleotides line up with TRBD2. Germline assignment: CDR1 SNHLY and CDR2 FYNNEI. V dropped 5 bases and J dropped 0; count of bases not matched to a gene: 2. The length of the CDR3 is 15 residues.

The CDR3 loop is CASSLYSSSRYTEAFF. The CDR3 DNA is TGTGCCAGCAGCTTATATTCTTCTTCCCGGTACACTGAAGCTTTCTTT. The J gene is TRBJ1-1, the V gene TRBV11-2; the D is unclear. Germline assignment: CDR1 SGHAT and CDR2 FQNNGV. The CDR3 consists of 16 residues. V dropped 2 bases and J dropped 3 bases, with 16 bases sitting between them.

The chain carries TRBV5-1 and TRBJ2-5; D is perhaps TRBD2 (6 bases). Germline values: CDR1 SGHRS, CDR2 YFSETQ. This CDR3 is 15 amino acids long. V shed 0 bases and J shed 4 bases, with 13 bases lying between them. The DNA of the CDR3 is TGCGCCAGCAGCTTGGATGGTACTAGCACAGAGACCCAGTACTTC. This gives the protein CASSLDGTSTETQYF.

The chain combines TRBV5-6 with TRBJ2-7, with a weak D call TRBD2 (6 bases). From germline, CDR1 is SGHDT and CDR2 YYEEEE. The CDR3 is 13 residues long. The V and J ends lost 4 bases and 2 bases respectively, with 10 bases between them. CDR3 in DNA: TGTGCCAGCAGCCGGGACTTGCCCTACGAGCAGTACTTC. Translation: CASSRDLPYEQYF.

The rearrangement joins TRBV2 to TRBJ1-4; possible D gene TRBD1, 6 bases. The CDR3 runs 15 residues. CDR1 is SNHLY and CDR2 is FYNNEI in the germline V gene. With 6 bases removed from V and 4 bases from J, the gap between germline ends came to 15 bases. This chain's CDR3 is CASSSDRPYNEKLFF. CDR3 nucleotides: TGTGCCAGCAGCTCCGACAGGCCATATAATGAAAAACTGTTTTTT.

The chain uses TRBV10-2 and TRBJ1-5; D unclear. V lost 4 bases, J lost 0 bases, and 4 bases lay in between. Germline V CDR1 and CDR2: WSHSY, SAAADI. The CDR3 extends over 13 amino acids. Here the CDR3 reads CASSGDSNQPQHF. The DNA for the CDR3 is TGCGCCAGCAGTGGAGATAGCAATCAGCCCCAGCATTTT.